This is a list of T cell receptor beta chains from one sample in a study of blood T cell repertoires in COVID-19. Libraries were prepared by immunoSEQ multiplex PCR; TCRdb keeps only in-frame clonotypes and omits some of them. The repertoire holds approximately 200,000 clones, with approximately 88% as singletons. Sequencing was done on a sample of peripheral blood. The origin of the receptors is a woman aged 25-40 years with acute or convalescent COVID-19. The CDR3 runs from the conserved cysteine through the conserved F or W. A D gene is named only where the DNA matches it firmly. Clone size is not always given. Where it is, it says once, few, many or a class for expanded clones.

>TRBV13|.|TRBJ1-2|.
TGTGCCAGCACTGACAAGACAGCTGGGGGCTACACCTTC
CASTDKTAGGYTF
>TRBV5-1|.|TRBJ2-7|TRBD1
TGCGCCAGCAGCTTAATGGCCGGGACAGGGAAGTACGAGCAGTACTTC
CASSLMAGTGKYEQYF
>TRBV5-1|.|TRBJ2-5|TRBD2
TGCGCCAGCAGCTGGACTAGCCTCGGGATCCAAGAGACCCAGTACTTC
CASSWTSLGIQETQYF
>TRBV7-9|.|TRBJ1-3|TRBD1
TGTGCCAGCACCCCGAGAGGGGGCGCAAGTCCAGCTGGAAACACCATATATTTT
CASTPRGGASPAGNTIYF
>TRBV27|.|TRBJ2-7|.
TGTGCCAGCAGTTTGGGGCAGGACTACGAGCAGTACTTC
CASSLGQDYEQYF
>TRBV14|.|TRBJ2-3|.
TGTGCCAGCAGCCCTTGGACTTATACGCAGTATTTT
CASSPWTYTQYF
>TRBV10-3|.|TRBJ2-3|TRBD2
TGTGCCGCCTCCGAGGAGCGGGAGTGGACAGATACGCAGTATTTT
CAASEEREWTDTQYF
>TRBV30|.|TRBJ2-2|.
TGTGCCTGGAGAAGACAGGTAGCCGGGGAGCTGTTTTTT
CAWRRQVAGELFF
>TRBV7-3|.|TRBJ2-7|.
TGTGCCAGCAGCCACAGGACAGCCTTAGACTCCTACGAGCAGTACTTC
CASSHRTALDSYEQYF
>TRBV9|.|TRBJ2-7|.
TGTGCCAGCAGCGTAGGAGGCCTTGCCTACGAGCAGTACTTC
CASSVGGLAYEQYF
>TRBV7-2|few|TRBJ2-7|.
TGTGCCAGCAGCTTAGGAATAGACTACGAGCAGTACTTC
CASSLGIDYEQYF
>TRBV2|.|TRBJ1-5|TRBD1
TGTGCCAGCAGTGTCCGTGGACAGGTCTGGGCGCCCCAGCATTTT
CASSVRGQVWAPQHF
>TRBV19|.|TRBJ2-5|.
TGTGCCAGTAGTATTTTTGGTTCCCGGGAGACCCAGTACTTC
CASSIFGSRETQYF
>TRBV7-2|.|TRBJ1-5|TRBD1
TGTGCCAGCAGCGACGACAGGGGGTATCAGCCCCAGCATTTT
CASSDDRGYQPQHF
>TRBV6-5|.|TRBJ1-6|TRBD1
TGTGCCAGCAGTTACACGGGACAGGGAGGCAATTCACCCCTCCACTTT
CASSYTGQGGNSPLHF
>TRBV4-1|.|TRBJ1-2|.
TGCGCCAGCAGCCAAGGAACAAACTATGGCTACACCTTC
CASSQGTNYGYTF
>TRBV29-1|.|TRBJ2-5|.
TGCAGCGTTGGGTTAATGGGGGCGGAGACCCAGTACTTC
CSVGLMGAETQYF
>TRBV5-1|once|TRBJ2-5|TRBD1
TGCGCCAACCCTTGGGGACAGACTTTGTACCAAGAGACCCAGTACTTC
CANPWGQTLYQETQYF
>TRBV29-1|once|TRBJ2-1|.
TGCAGCGTTGGATTACTAGATGAGCAGTTCTTC
CSVGLLDEQFF
>TRBV4-2|.|TRBJ2-5|TRBD2
TGTGCCAGCAGCCATTCCGGGACTAAGGAAGAGACCCAGTACTTC
CASSHSGTKEETQYF
>TRBV4-2|.|TRBJ2-2|TRBD1
TGTGCCAGCAGCCAAGTAGGGGACAGTGACACCGGGGAGCTGTTTTTT
CASSQVGDSDTGELFF
>TRBV12-3/TRBV12-4|.|TRBJ1-1|.
TGTGCCAGCAGTTTAACAGAGAACACTGAAGCTTTCTTT
CASSLTENTEAFF
>TRBV19|.|TRBJ2-2|TRBD2
TGTGCCAGTAGTATAGGGTTCGGCGGGAGTGGCGGGGAGCTGTTTTTT
CASSIGFGGSGGELFF
>TRBV5-1|few|TRBJ1-3|TRBD1
TGCGCCAGCAGCTTGGGGGACAGGGGAAACACCATATATTTT
CASSLGDRGNTIYF
>TRBV5-1|.|TRBJ2-2|.
TGCGCCAGCAGCTTGGCTCAGGGAGGCACCGGGGAGCTGTTTTTT
CASSLAQGGTGELFF
>TRBV19|.|TRBJ2-6|TRBD1
TGTGCCAGTAGGGACAGGACGGCTGGGGCCAACGTCCTGACTTTC
CASRDRTAGANVLTF
>TRBV6-5|.|TRBJ2-2|TRBD1
TGTGCCAGCACCCGGGACAGCAACACCGGGGAGCTGTTTTTT
CASTRDSNTGELFF
>TRBV5-1|.|TRBJ1-3|TRBD1
TGCGCCAGCAGCTTGGAGGGGACAGGGAACACCATATATTTT
CASSLEGTGNTIYF
>TRBV6-5|.|TRBJ2-7|TRBD1
TGTGCCAGCAAATGGACAGGGGAATACGAGCAGTACTTC
CASKWTGEYEQYF
>TRBV5-1|.|TRBJ2-1|TRBD2
TGCGCCAGCAGCTTCCTAGCGGGAGGGCCCCGAGACGATGAGCAGTTCTTC
CASSFLAGGPRDDEQFF
>TRBV9|.|TRBJ1-2|.
TGTGCCAGCAGCGCTCCAGCGCAGCCTTATGGCTACACCTTC
CASSAPAQPYGYTF
>TRBV5-1|.|TRBJ1-5|.
TGCGCCAGCAGCTTGGACGGGAGGACTAATCAGCCCCAGCATTTT
CASSLDGRTNQPQHF
>TRBV5-6|.|TRBJ1-5|TRBD1
TGTGCCAGCAGCTCCGGACAGGTTCATCAGCCCCAGCATTTT
CASSSGQVHQPQHF
>TRBV30|few|TRBJ2-1|.
TGTGCCTGGACGCAAAGGGGGGGGCGGCTTGAGCAGTTCTTC
CAWTQRGGRLEQFF
>TRBV6-5|.|TRBJ2-3|TRBD2
TGTGCCAGCGAGCTTGTCGGGACTAGCCTAGATACGCAGTATTTT
CASELVGTSLDTQYF
>TRBV18|once|TRBJ2-4|TRBD1
TGTGCCAGCTCACCACTGGCCGACAGGGGATCAAACATTCAGTACTTC
CASSPLADRGSNIQYF
>TRBV11-2|.|TRBJ2-3|.
TGTGCCAGTAAGAGAGCAGACGGGACAGATACGCAGTATTTT
CASKRADGTDTQYF
>TRBV10-3|.|TRBJ2-5|.
TGTGCCATCAGTGAGTCGAGGGAAGAGACCCAGTACTTC
CAISESREETQYF
>TRBV11-2|.|TRBJ2-1|.
TGTGCCAGCAGCTTTCCCGGACTTAGCTCCTACAATGAGCAGTTCTTC
CASSFPGLSSYNEQFF
>TRBV24-1|many|TRBJ2-2|.
TGTGCCACCAGTGACCGCGCTAGCACCGGGGAGCTGTTTTTT
CATSDRASTGELFF
>TRBV3-1/TRBV3-2|.|TRBJ1-1|.
TGTGCCAGCAGCCAAGATCGCGGTGAAGCTTTCTTT
CASSQDRGEAFF